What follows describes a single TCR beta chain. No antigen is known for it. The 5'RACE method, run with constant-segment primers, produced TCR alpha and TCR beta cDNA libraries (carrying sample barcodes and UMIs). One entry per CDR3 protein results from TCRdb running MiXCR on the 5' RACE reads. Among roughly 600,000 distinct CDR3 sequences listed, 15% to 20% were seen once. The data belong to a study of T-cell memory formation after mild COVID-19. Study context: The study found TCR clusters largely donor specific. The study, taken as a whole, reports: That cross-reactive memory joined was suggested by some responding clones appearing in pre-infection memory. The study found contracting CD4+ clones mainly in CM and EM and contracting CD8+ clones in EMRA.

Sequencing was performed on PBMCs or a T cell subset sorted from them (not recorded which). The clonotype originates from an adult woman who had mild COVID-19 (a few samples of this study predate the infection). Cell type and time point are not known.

Written as DNA, the CDR3 is TGTGCCAGCAGCCGACCGGGACGGGTCTCCTACGAGCAGTACTTC. This codes for CASSRPGRVSYEQYF. The V and J genes are TRBV7-9 and TRBJ2-7; D may match TRBD1 or TRBD2 (5 bases each). V gave up 5 bases and J gave up 0 bases, with 14 bases separating them. This CDR3 is built from 15 residues. Germline V gives CDR1 SEHNR, CDR2 FQNEAQ (reference sequence). The entire variable domain, with the rest obtained from reference TRBV7-9 and TRBJ2-7, is as follows: DTGVSQNPRHKITKRGQNVTFRCDPISEHNRLYWYRQTLGQGPEFLTYFQNEAQLEKSRLLSDRFSAERPKGSFSTLEIQRTEQGDSAMYLCASSRPGRVSYEQYFGPGTRLTVT.